The next 20 T cell receptor beta chains were all read from a single sample in a study of blood T cell repertoires in COVID-19. Generated by immunoSEQ multiplex PCR, the TCRdb table keeps only in-frame clones and is missing some. Among approximately 200,000 clones, approximately 88% were seen once, and the ten largest hold about 4%. The sample consisted of peripheral blood. Receptors originate from a woman aged 30 to 39 with acute or convalescent COVID-19.

The rearrangement uses TRBV5-8 and TRBJ2-6; no clear D gene. Germline lookup yields CDR1 SGHTS and CDR2 YDEGEE. V shed 4 bases and J shed 3 bases, with 17 bases lying between them. This CDR3 is 17 amino acids long. CDR3 sequence (DNA): TGTGCCAGCAGCAGGCGGATTCGATCTAATGGGGCCAACGTCCTGACTTTC. Its protein is CASSRRIRSNGANVLTF.

The chain links TRBV7-9 to TRBJ2-5, with 13 bases that match TRBD2. Looked up from germline, CDR1 is SEHNR and CDR2 is FQNEAQ (reference sequence). This CDR3 region has 18 residues. Trimming took 5 bases from V and 4 from J; bases not matched to a gene: 13. The CDR3 DNA sequence: TGTGCCAGCAGCGATATAAAAGGACTAGCGGGAGAGGTAGAGACCCAGTACTTC. This sequence encodes CASSDIKGLAGEVETQYF.

The chain is built from TRBV27 and TRBJ2-7; D remains unclear. V gave up 5 bases and J gave up 5 bases, with 13 bases separating them. The CDR3 is made up of 13 amino acids. From germline, CDR1 is MNHEY and CDR2 SMNVEV (reference sequence). This CDR3 is CASSAALGHEQYF. As DNA, the CDR3 is TGTGCCAGCAGTGCCGCCCTGGGCCACGAGCAGTACTTC.

DNA of the CDR3: TGTGCCATCGAGGGTGGAGTAAACATTCAGTACTTC. This encodes CAIEGGVNIQYF. The chain employs TRBV7-9 and TRBJ2-4, with D possibly matching TRBD2 (5 bases). Germline CDR1 and CDR2: SEHNR and FQNEAQ (reference sequence). CDR3 length equals 12 residues. V lost 10 bases to trimming and J lost 6 bases, with 13 bases between them.

V is TRBV7-2 and J is TRBJ2-1; D might be TRBD2 (6 bases). Deletions cut 4 bases from V and 6 bases from J, with 10 bases between. The V gene's germline CDR1 is SGHTA and CDR2 FQGNSA. The CDR3 is 13 amino acids. The CDR3 DNA reads TGTGCCAGCAGCTCGGGACTTCCCAATGAGCAGTTCTTC. This translates into CASSSGLPNEQFF.

The genes are TRBV5-1 and TRBJ2-7, with a tentative D call TRBD2 (5 bases). This CDR3 has 17 residues. Between the trimmed V and J ends, which lost 4 bases and 4 bases, there was a span of 24 bases. The germline gives CDR1 SGHRS, CDR2 YFSETQ. CDR3 sequence: CASSGTVSGTSMYEQYF. The CDR3 nucleotides read TGCGCCAGCAGCGGAACTGTGTCCGGAACTAGTATGTACGAGCAGTACTTC.

J is TRBJ1-2 and V is TRBV12-3 or TRBV12-4; no firm D call. This CDR3 region has 11 residues. V lost 6 bases, J lost 13 bases, and 15 bases lay in between. The CDR3 here is CASRSSRTLTF. For the CDR3, the DNA is TGTGCCAGCAGGAGTTCCCGTACCCTCACCTTC.

This sequence joins TRBV9 and TRBJ2-3; a possible D gene is TRBD1 (5 bases). CDR3 length: 18 amino acids. V was clipped by 2 bases and J by 3 bases, with 22 bases between them. Per the germline V gene, CDR1 is SGDLS and CDR2 is YYNGEE. DNA for the CDR3: TGTGCCAGCAGCGTCTCTAGTCGGTCGCAGGGAAGGACAGATACGCAGTATTTT. As protein: CASSVSSRSQGRTDTQYF.

The rearrangement uses TRBV10-2 and TRBJ2-1; 9 bases map to TRBD1. The CDR3 has 14 residues. Looked up from germline, CDR1 is WSHSY and CDR2 is SAAADI. The junction had 7 bases not matched to a gene; V was cut back by 7 bases and J by 6 bases. CDR3 sequence: CASIRDRESNEQFF. The CDR3 coding sequence is TGCGCCAGCATACGGGACAGGGAGTCCAATGAGCAGTTCTTC.

This chain joins TRBV28 and TRBJ1-4, with 10 bases lining up with TRBD1. Germline V gives CDR1 MDHEN, CDR2 SYDVKM. The V gene end was trimmed by 3 bases and the J gene end by 9 bases; junction bases not matched to a gene: 7. The CDR3 has 15 amino acids. CDR3 nucleotides: TGTGCCAGCAGTTTGGGGGGACAGGGGATGAAAAAACTGTTTTTT. The encoded protein is CASSLGGQGMKKLFF.

The CDR3 spells CASSQVTSGEYTDTQYF. As DNA, the CDR3 is TGCGCCAGCAGCCAAGTTACTAGCGGTGAATACACAGATACGCAGTATTTT. The gene calls are TRBV4-1 and TRBJ2-3; 8 bases agree with TRBD2. The germline CDR1 and CDR2 sequences are MGHRA and YSYEKL. The CDR3 loop spans 17 amino acids. J was trimmed by 2 bases and V by 1 base; bases with no gene match: 8.

The chain uses TRBV19 and TRBJ2-1; TRBD1 matches at 9 bases. This CDR3 comprises 16 residues. CDR1 and CDR2 (germline): LNHDA, SQIVND (reference sequence). The CDR3 loop is CAVGTGSRSPYNEQFF. CDR3 DNA sequence: TGTGCTGTCGGGACAGGGAGTCGTAGCCCTTACAATGAGCAGTTCTTC.

The chain joins TRBV7-9 to TRBJ2-7; no firm D call. The CDR3 spans 15 residues. Germline CDR1 and CDR2: SEHNR and FQNEAQ (reference sequence). The V and J ends lost 5 bases and 1 base respectively, with 15 bases between them. For the CDR3, the DNA is TGTGCCAGCAGCGATAAAGCCCAGGTTTCCTACGAGCAGTACTTC. Protein sequence: CASSDKAQVSYEQYF.

The chain employs TRBV7-6 and TRBJ1-6, with D possibly TRBD1 on 6 matching bases. Trimming cost V 0 bases and J 7 bases, with 10 bases left between them. Germline V lookup: CDR1 SGHVS, CDR2 FNYEAQ. The CDR3 consists of 15 residues. The CDR3 DNA is TGTGCCAGCAGCTTAGCGGATCAGGGGAATTCACCCCTCCACTTT. Residues: CASSLADQGNSPLHF.

The chain recombines TRBV10-2 with TRBJ1-1; D is unresolved. Looked up from germline, CDR1 is WSHSY and CDR2 is SAAADI. V shed 4 bases and J shed 3 bases, with 3 bases lying between them. The CDR3 spans 11 residues. DNA of the CDR3: TGCGCCAGCAGTGCCTACACTGAAGCTTTCTTT. Its translation: CASSAYTEAFF.

There are a few counts of this clone. V and J are TRBV28 and TRBJ2-1; 9 nucleotides match TRBD1. CDR3 length: 14 residues. Germline V gene lookup returns CDR1 MDHEN and CDR2 SYDVKM. Losses at the gene ends were 7 bases for V and 7 bases for J; bases not matched to a gene: 8. The CDR3 DNA reads TGTGCCAGCAATCGGGGACAGGGCCGGAATGAGCAGTTCTTC. Translating gives CASNRGQGRNEQFF.

The CDR3 DNA reads TGTGCCAGCAGTGTACAGGGGGCTCAAGAGACCCAGTACTTC. It yields the protein CASSVQGAQETQYF. The genes are TRBV2 and TRBJ2-5; 9 bases fit TRBD1. This CDR3 spans 14 amino acids. V was pared by 4 bases and J by 2 bases, with 2 bases of the junction left unmatched. Germline V gene sequence: CDR1 SNHLY, CDR2 FYNNEI. Together with reference TRBV2 and TRBJ2-5, the CDR3 gives the full variable domain: EPEVTQTPSHQVTQMGQEVILRCVPISNHLYFYWYRQILGQKVEFLVSFYNNEISEKSEIFDDQFSVERPDGSNFTLKIRSTKLEDSAMYFCASSVQGAQETQYFGPGTRLLVL.

This clone was recorded once. J is TRBJ2-5 and V is TRBV7-9, with a possible D match to TRBD2 (7 bases). This CDR3 region has 15 residues. Germline V gene data show CDR1 as SEHNR and CDR2 as FQNEAQ (reference sequence). Trimming left V 4 bases short and J 4 bases short, with 16 bases between. This CDR3 is CASSSTEGGGETQYF. In DNA, the CDR3 is TGTGCCAGCAGCTCCACAGAGGGGGGGGGAGAGACCCAGTACTTC.

This CDR3 reads CSGQYNEQFF. CDR3 sequence (DNA): TGCAGTGGGCAGTACAATGAGCAGTTCTTC. The chain uses TRBV29-1 and TRBJ2-1; the D is unclear. This CDR3 is built from 10 residues. Germline lookup yields CDR1 SQVTM and CDR2 ANQGSEA.

V usage is TRBV2 and J usage is TRBJ1-2; D not resolved. The CDR3 spans 15 residues. From germline, CDR1 is SNHLY and CDR2 FYNNEI. Trimming stripped 3 bases from V and 0 bases from J, with 11 bases between. The CDR3 spells CASSEGSGANYGYTF. In DNA form, the CDR3 reads TGTGCCAGCAGTGAGGGGTCGGGAGCTAACTATGGCTACACCTTC.